These 30 T cell receptor beta chains originate from one sample sequenced in a study of shared clonotypes between healthy human individuals. The protocol was immunoSEQ multiplex PCR, while the TCRdb copy is restricted to in-frame clones and leaves out a portion. This repertoire shows millions of clones, more than 80% found once; its top ten account for 0.11% to 0.15%. The specimen was naive CD4+ T cells sorted from blood. Subset: CD45RA+ positively selected. The receptors originated from a man between 18 and 29 years old in good health.

The chain couples TRBV2 to TRBJ1-2, with 7 nucleotides matching TRBD1. J lost 8 bases, V lost 1 base, and 4 bases had no gene match. The germline V gene encodes CDR1 SNHLY and CDR2 FYNNEI. CDR3 length equals 13 residues. The CDR3 reads CASSEETGAGYTF. The CDR3 DNA reads TGTGCCAGCAGTGAAGAAACAGGGGCAGGCTACACCTTC.

This chain links TRBV7-2 with TRBJ2-1; no definite D call. The CDR3 loop spans 14 amino acids. V was trimmed by 2 bases and J by 7 bases, leaving 12 bases between them. CDR1 and CDR2 from the germline V gene are SGHTA and FQGNSA. CDR3: CASSLNRRGNEQFF. The CDR3 DNA sequence: TGTGCCAGCAGCTTAAATCGGCGAGGTAATGAGCAGTTCTTC. The complete variable domain, with remaining parts taken from reference TRBV7-2 and TRBJ2-1, reads GAGVSQSPSNKVTEKGKDVELRCDPISGHTALYWYRQSLGQGLEFLIYFQGNSAPDKSGLPSDRFSAERTGGSVSTLTIQRTQQEDSAVYLCASSLNRRGNEQFFGPGTRLTVL.

The chain is built from TRBV11-2 and TRBJ2-5; D not certain. TRBJ2-7 matches the DNA end more closely, so the J call is doubtful. The CDR3 is made up of 15 amino acids. The germline gives CDR1 SGHAT, CDR2 FQNNGV. In nucleotides, the CDR3 is TGTGCCAGCAGCTCTGGCCCGGTGGCCTCCTACGAGCAGTACTTC. Translation: CASSSGPVASYEQYF.

The chain combines TRBV5-1 with TRBJ2-7; TRBD1 matches at 8 bases. Germline V gene sequence: CDR1 SGHRS, CDR2 YFSETQ. With 2 bases clipped from V and 1 base from J, the junction kept 5 bases outside the gene matches. This CDR3 has 15 residues. The CDR3 nucleotides read TGCGCCAGCAGCTTCGGACAGGGATTTTCCTACGAGCAGTACTTC. Amino acids: CASSFGQGFSYEQYF.

This clone showed up just once. This chain uses TRBV10-1 with TRBJ2-3; TRBD1 might be the D (6 bases). The CDR3 has 16 residues. Germline V gene lookup returns CDR1 WNHNN and CDR2 SYGVQD (reference sequence). The V and J ends lost 0 bases and 1 base respectively, with 11 bases between them. CDR3 coding DNA: TGCGCCAGCAGTGAGTCGATGCCAGGGGGCACAGATACGCAGTATTTT. Its translation is CASSESMPGGTDTQYF.

On this clone: Different DNA sequences within this sample yield the same CDR3. The chain couples TRBV5-1 to TRBJ1-1; weak D call: TRBD1 (5 bases). V was shortened by 0 bases and J by 1 base, with 10 bases between the two germline ends. The CDR3 extends over 15 amino acids. The germline gives CDR1 SGHRS, CDR2 YFSETQ. The CDR3 is CASSLDGQGNTEAFF. CDR3 coding DNA: TGCGCCAGCAGCTTGGATGGGCAGGGGAACACTGAAGCTTTCTTT.

The chain carries TRBV7-9 and TRBJ2-3; a weak D match, TRBD1 (6 bases). V was clipped by 1 base and J by 0 bases, with 20 bases between them. The CDR3 consists of 19 residues. The germline V gene has CDR1 SEHNR and CDR2 FQNEAQ (reference sequence). CDR3 in amino acids: CASSLGTAQILSSTDTQYF. CDR3 DNA sequence: TGTGCCAGCAGCTTAGGGACAGCGCAGATTCTTTCTAGCACAGATACGCAGTATTTT.

The chain is built from TRBV5-1 and TRBJ2-6, with D perhaps matching TRBD1 (5 bases). The germline CDR1 and CDR2 sequences are SGHRS and YFSETQ. The CDR3 consists of 16 residues. Trimming left V 1 base short and J 2 bases short, with 10 bases between. CDR3 amino acids: CASSLLVGAGANVLTF. The CDR3 DNA sequence: TGCGCCAGCAGCTTGCTCGTAGGGGCTGGGGCCAACGTCCTGACTTTC.

As for this clone: Within the sample, other DNA sequences also encode this same CDR3. This chain links TRBV5-1 with TRBJ2-3; D may correspond to TRBD1 or TRBD2 (5 bases each). The CDR3 runs to 14 residues. Deletions cut 1 base from V and 4 bases from J, with 10 bases between. Per the germline V gene, CDR1 is SGHRS and CDR2 is YFSETQ. The CDR3 here is CASSLSVGADTQYF. Written as DNA, the CDR3 is TGCGCCAGCAGCTTGTCGGTGGGGGCAGATACGCAGTATTTT. The variable domain in full, completed from reference TRBV5-1 and TRBJ2-3, reads KAGVTQTPRYLIKTRGQQVTLSCSPISGHRSVSWYQQTPGQGLQFLFEYFSETQRNKGNFPGRFSGRQFSNSRSEMNVSTLELGDSALYLCASSLSVGADTQYFGPGTRLTVL.

In the case of this clone: The sample holds other DNA sequences that translate to the same CDR3. The J gene is TRBJ2-7, the V gene TRBV2, with unresolved D. CDR1 is SNHLY and CDR2 is FYNNEI in the germline V gene. This CDR3 is 12 amino acids long. V was trimmed by 6 bases and J by 4 bases, leaving 10 bases between them. The CDR3 coding sequence is TGTGCCAGCAGCGAGGACCGGTACGAGCAGTACTTC. The encoded protein is CASSEDRYEQYF.

V usage is TRBV5-1 and J usage is TRBJ2-1; 7 bases agree with TRBD1. CDR1 and CDR2 (germline): SGHRS, YFSETQ. The CDR3 contains 16 residues. V trimming: 0 bases; J trimming: 3 bases; junction bases outside the gene matches: 6. CDR3 bases: TGCGCCAGCAGCTTGGGGGCAGGGGGTGGCTACAATGAGCAGTTCTTC. Its protein product is CASSLGAGGGYNEQFF.

This CDR3 is CASSVAVRPNEKLFF. CDR3 bases: TGTGCCAGCAGCGTAGCAGTCAGGCCTAATGAAAAACTGTTTTTT. The chain links TRBV9 to TRBJ1-4; D is uncertain. The CDR3 is 15 amino acids. The germline V and J ends were trimmed by 0 bases and 3 bases, with 9 bases remaining between them. Germline loops: CDR1 SGDLS, CDR2 YYNGEE.

This clone has only one observation. This sequence joins TRBV19 and TRBJ1-5; D remains unclear. V was pared by 3 bases and J by 0 bases, with 9 bases between. Per germline, CDR1 LNHDA and CDR2 SQIVND (reference sequence). The CDR3 sequence is 15 residues long. This CDR3 reads CASSIQPYSNQPQHF. CDR3 DNA sequence: TGTGCCAGTAGTATCCAGCCTTATAGCAATCAGCCCCAGCATTTT.

The J gene is TRBJ1-4, the V gene TRBV7-2; tentatively, D is TRBD1 (6 bases). Germline V CDR1 and CDR2: SGHTA, FQGNSA. This CDR3 region has 14 residues. V was shortened by 1 base and J by 7 bases, with 10 bases between the two germline ends. The CDR3: CASSLGTAGEKLFF. DNA of the CDR3: TGTGCCAGCAGCTTAGGGACAGCCGGTGAAAAACTGTTTTTT.

The CDR3 region is CASSLPGQGMREQYF. The CDR3 coding sequence is TGCGCCAGCAGCTTGCCGGGACAGGGTATGAGGGAGCAGTACTTC. The chain recombines TRBV5-1 with TRBJ2-7; 9 bases are shared with TRBD1. Germline CDR1 reads SGHRS; CDR2 reads YFSETQ. The CDR3 extends over 15 amino acids. Trimming took 1 base from V and 7 from J; bases not matched to a gene: 9.

In the case of this clone: The same CDR3 also results from other DNA sequences found in this sample. The rearrangement links TRBV29-1 to TRBJ2-5; 8 bases are shared with TRBD1. Germline CDR1 is SQVTM and CDR2 is ANQGSEA. This CDR3 has 12 amino acids. J was trimmed by 4 bases and V by 4 bases; bases with no gene match: 2. The CDR3 here is CSVAGGRETQYF. CDR3 sequence (DNA): TGCAGCGTTGCAGGGGGCCGAGAGACCCAGTACTTC.

The V and J genes are TRBV19 and TRBJ1-2; D ambiguous. V lost 7 bases to trimming and J lost 0 bases, with 15 bases between them. The CDR3 totals 15 residues. Germline V gene lookup returns CDR1 LNHDA and CDR2 SQIVND (reference sequence). In nucleotides, the CDR3 is TGTGCCAGTACCGGCGGACCCGGGGCTAACTATGGCTACACCTTC. Translation: CASTGGPGANYGYTF.

V is TRBV7-2 and J is TRBJ1-5; possible D gene TRBD1, 5 bases. The germline V gene encodes CDR1 SGHTA and CDR2 FQGNSA. The V end lost 4 bases, the J end lost 0 bases, and 10 bases lay between the germline ends. CDR3 length equals 15 residues. In DNA, the CDR3 is TGTGCCAGCAGCTCTGGGACGTATAGCAATCAGCCCCAGCATTTT. Its protein is CASSSGTYSNQPQHF.

The CDR3: CASSQTISNTEAFF. CDR3 in DNA: TGCGCCAGCAGCCAGACAATTTCGAACACTGAAGCTTTCTTT. V usage is TRBV5-1 and J usage is TRBJ1-1; D not certain. The V end lost 4 bases, the J end lost 1 base, and 11 bases lay between the germline ends. The CDR3 runs 14 residues. Germline V gene sequence: CDR1 SGHRS, CDR2 YFSETQ.

The genes are TRBV7-9 and TRBJ1-4; D gene unclear. Trimming took off 4 bases at V and 3 bases at J, with 12 bases between the two ends. The CDR3 covers 15 residues. Germline loops: CDR1 SEHNR, CDR2 FQNEAQ (reference sequence). In nucleotides, the CDR3 is TGTGCCAGCAGCTATAATTCGGGAGCTAATGAAAAACTGTTTTTT. Protein: CASSYNSGANEKLFF.

The chain employs TRBV10-3 and TRBJ2-3, with 8 bases matching TRBD1. The CDR3 is 15 amino acids. V shed 7 bases and J 1 base; nucleotides not matched to a gene: 7. The germline CDR1 and CDR2 sequences are ENHRY and SYGVKD. The DNA of the CDR3 is TGTGCCATCACCGAGGGGGACAGGCGCACAGATACGCAGTATTTT. It encodes CAITEGDRRTDTQYF.

As regards this clone: Additional DNA sequences in this sample encode the identical CDR3. The chain uses TRBV5-4 and TRBJ2-3; D is ambiguous. With 3 bases removed from V and 2 bases from J, the gap between germline ends came to 7 bases. This CDR3 has 13 amino acids. Germline assignment: CDR1 SGHNT and CDR2 YYREEE (reference sequence). For the CDR3, the DNA is TGTGCCAGCAGCTCCACGTCCACAGATACGCAGTATTTT. Its protein is CASSSTSTDTQYF.

This clone came up a few times. The CDR3 loop reads CASIRDRSNYGYTF. In DNA form, the CDR3 reads TGTGCCAGCATCCGGGACCGATCTAACTATGGCTACACCTTC. This chain uses TRBV28 with TRBJ1-2, with D possibly being TRBD1 (5 bases). Germline assignment: CDR1 MDHEN and CDR2 SYDVKM. The CDR3 loop spans 14 amino acids. V was shortened by 7 bases and J by 0 bases, with 12 bases between the two germline ends.

V and J are TRBV2 and TRBJ2-3; TRBD1 aligns across 8 bases. With 2 bases clipped from V and 2 bases from J, the junction kept 9 bases outside the gene matches. Germline assignment: CDR1 SNHLY and CDR2 FYNNEI. CDR3 length equals 17 residues. As DNA, the CDR3 is TGTGCCAGCAGTGAAAAGAGGGTGGACAGGGACACAGATACGCAGTATTTT. This gives the protein CASSEKRVDRDTDTQYF.

This clone has a single count. The chain uses TRBV6-6 and TRBJ1-4, with D tentatively TRBD1 (6 bases). In germline, CDR1 is MNHNY, CDR2 SVGAGI (reference sequence). There are 15 residues in the CDR3. Trimming removed 1 base from V and 3 bases from J, with 9 bases in between. CDR3 protein: CASSYLGQANEKLFF. In DNA, the CDR3 is TGTGCCAGCAGTTACTTGGGACAAGCTAATGAAAAACTGTTTTTT.

As regards this clone: Distinct nucleotide sequences in the sample also encode this CDR3. This chain joins TRBV20-1 and TRBJ2-7; a weak D match, TRBD1 (6 bases). Between the trimmed V and J ends, which lost 6 bases and 3 bases, there was a span of 9 bases. The CDR3 is made up of 11 amino acids. Per germline, CDR1 DFQATT and CDR2 SNEGSKA (reference sequence). The CDR3 spells CSALQGYEQYF. In DNA form, the CDR3 reads TGCAGTGCGCTACAGGGCTACGAGCAGTACTTC.

Details on this clone: Other DNA sequences in this specimen translate into the identical CDR3. V and J are TRBV6-1 and TRBJ1-5, with D uncertain. The CDR3 runs to 13 residues. The germline V gene has CDR1 MNHNS and CDR2 SASEGT. Trimming took off 3 bases at V and 2 bases at J, with 5 bases between the two ends. For the CDR3, the DNA is TGTGCCAGCAGTGATCGCGGCAATCAGCCCCAGCATTTT. Amino acid sequence: CASSDRGNQPQHF.

The gene calls are TRBV27 and TRBJ1-1; 7 bases are shared with TRBD1. J was trimmed by 0 bases and V by 6 bases; bases with no gene match: 7. Germline-derived CDR1 and CDR2 are MNHEY and SMNVEV (reference sequence). The CDR3 runs 15 residues. The CDR3 nucleotides are TGTGCCAGCAGGACAGGGCCGAACATGAACACTGAAGCTTTCTTT. This sequence encodes CASRTGPNMNTEAFF.

The rearrangement uses TRBV19 and TRBJ2-3; D possibly corresponds to TRBD1 (5 bases). Deletions cut 4 bases from V and 0 bases from J, with 20 bases between. The CDR3 totals 18 residues. Germline loops: CDR1 LNHDA, CDR2 SQIVND (reference sequence). CDR3: CASSKRFRQPPSTDTQYF. For the CDR3, the DNA is TGTGCCAGTAGTAAAAGATTCCGACAGCCCCCTAGCACAGATACGCAGTATTTT. Supplemented by reference TRBV19 and TRBJ2-3, the full variable domain reads DGGITQSPKYLFRKEGQNVTLSCEQNLNHDAMYWYRQDPGQGLRLIYYSQIVNDFQKGDIAEGYSVSREKKESFPLTVTSAQKNPTAFYLCASSKRFRQPPSTDTQYFGPGTRLTVL.

Concerning this clone itself: The identical CDR3 is also encoded by other nucleotide sequences in the sample. This chain links TRBV19 with TRBJ1-3; D is possibly TRBD1 (5 bases). The CDR3 runs 13 residues. Trimming took 6 bases from V and 3 from J, leaving 9 bases between them. Germline assignment: CDR1 LNHDA and CDR2 SQIVND (reference sequence). CDR3 bases: TGTGCCAGTAGGGGCCAGGGTGGAAACACCATATATTTT. Protein product: CASRGQGGNTIYF.